This TCR beta chain was identified during a study of T cells in Graves' hyperthyroidism and ophthalmopathy. The CDR3 loop spans 16 amino acids. CDR1 is SEHNR, CDR2 FQNEAQ, per germline (reference sequence). Germline trimming cut 5 bases from V and 5 bases from J; bases unmatched to any gene: 12. A word on this clonotype: Its specificity is unknown.

TCR beta CDR3 regions were amplified from RNA. TCR CDR3 regions were first amplified by RT-PCR with HTBI primers. TCRdb independently ran MiXCR on the multiplex PCR reads; one entry per CDR3 protein. This sample has some 180,000 distinct CDR3 sequences, with roughly a sixth found just once. Overall study results and limits: Clonotypes that were expanded in thyroid above 0.001 mostly appeared in blood too.

Diagnosis rested on symptoms, serum thyroxine and TRAb, thyroid ultrasound, and orbital computed tomography. The material sequenced was blood. The chain is built from TRBV7-9 and TRBJ2-3; 8 bases line up with TRBD1. The TCR was taken from a woman between 50 and 59 years old with Graves' hyperthyroidism. Written as DNA, the CDR3 is TGTGCCAGCAGCCCCAGACCAGGGGGCGCGGGAGATACGCAGTATTTT. Translating it yields CASSPRPGGAGDTQYF.